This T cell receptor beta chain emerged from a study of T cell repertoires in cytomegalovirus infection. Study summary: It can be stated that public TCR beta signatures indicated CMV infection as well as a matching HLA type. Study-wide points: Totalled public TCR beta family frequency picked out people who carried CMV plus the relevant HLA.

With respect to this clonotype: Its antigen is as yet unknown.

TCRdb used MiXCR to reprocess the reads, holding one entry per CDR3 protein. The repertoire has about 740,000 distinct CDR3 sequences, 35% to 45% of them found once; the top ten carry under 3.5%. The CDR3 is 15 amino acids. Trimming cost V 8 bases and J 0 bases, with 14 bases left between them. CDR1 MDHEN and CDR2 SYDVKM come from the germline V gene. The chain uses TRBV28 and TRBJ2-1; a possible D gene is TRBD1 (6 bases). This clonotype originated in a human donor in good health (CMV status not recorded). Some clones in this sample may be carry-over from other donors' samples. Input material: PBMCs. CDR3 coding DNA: TGTGCCAGCTGTAAGGGGGTTAGCTCCTACAATGAGCAGTTCTTC. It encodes CASCKGVSSYNEQFF.